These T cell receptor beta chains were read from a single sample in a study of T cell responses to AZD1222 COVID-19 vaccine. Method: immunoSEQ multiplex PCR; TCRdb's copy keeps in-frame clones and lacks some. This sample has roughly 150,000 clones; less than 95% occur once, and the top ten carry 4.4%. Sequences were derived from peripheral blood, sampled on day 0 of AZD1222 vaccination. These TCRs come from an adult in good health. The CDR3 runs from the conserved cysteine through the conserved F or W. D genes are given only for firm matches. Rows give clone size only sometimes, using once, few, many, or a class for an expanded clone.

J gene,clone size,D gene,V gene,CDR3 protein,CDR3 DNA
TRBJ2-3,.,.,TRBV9,CASSDRANTDTQYF,TGTGCCAGCAGCGATAGGGCTAACACAGATACGCAGTATTTT
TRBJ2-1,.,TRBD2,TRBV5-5,CASTSRRETKVSYNEQFF,TGTGCCAGCACCTCCCGGCGGGAGACAAAGGTTTCCTACAATGAGCAGTTCTTC
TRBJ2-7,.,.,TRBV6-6,CASLGGGSRYEQYF,TGTGCCAGCTTGGGGGGCGGGAGTAGGTACGAGCAGTACTTC
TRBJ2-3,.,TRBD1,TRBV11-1,CASSVDRADTQYF,TGTGCCAGCAGCGTCGACAGGGCTGATACGCAGTATTTT
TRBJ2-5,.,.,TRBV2,CASPVQPTLGEETQYF,TGTGCCTCCCCGGTGCAGCCAACGTTGGGGGAAGAGACCCAGTACTTC
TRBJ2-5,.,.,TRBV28,CASSLDLGVRKTQYF,TGTGCCAGCAGTTTGGACCTGGGGGTGAGAAAGACCCAGTACTTC
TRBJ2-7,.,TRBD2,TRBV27,CASSFSLAEYSYEQYF,TGTGCCAGCAGTTTTTCGCTAGCGGAGTACTCCTACGAGCAGTACTTC
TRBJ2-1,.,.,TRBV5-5,CASSLAGSYNEQFF,TGTGCCAGCAGCTTGGCCGGTTCCTACAATGAGCAGTTCTTC
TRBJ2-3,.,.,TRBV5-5,CASRSQGSFTDTQYF,TGTGCCAGCAGGTCGCAGGGGTCTTTCACAGATACGCAGTATTTT
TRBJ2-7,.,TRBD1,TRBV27,CASSPYRGRREQYF,TGTGCCAGCAGTCCGTACAGGGGGCGGCGCGAGCAGTACTTC
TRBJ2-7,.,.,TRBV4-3,CASSQSTGSHEQYF,TGCGCCAGCAGCCAATCCACAGGGTCTCACGAGCAGTACTTC
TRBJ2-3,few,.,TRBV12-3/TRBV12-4,CASSPYSRDTQYF,TGTGCCAGCAGCCCGTATAGCCGGGATACGCAGTATTTT
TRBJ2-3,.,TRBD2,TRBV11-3,CASSSPGLAGEHTDTQYF,TGTGCCAGCAGCTCGCCGGGACTAGCGGGAGAGCACACAGATACGCAGTATTTT
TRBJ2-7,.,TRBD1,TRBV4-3,CASSQDRDRAYEQYF,TGCGCCAGCAGCCAGGACCGGGACAGGGCCTACGAGCAGTACTTC
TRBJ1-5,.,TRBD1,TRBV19,CASSLSGGYSNQPQHF,TGTGCCAGTAGTTTGTCAGGGGGCTATAGCAATCAGCCCCAGCATTTT
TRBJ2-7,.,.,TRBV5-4,CASSKTEASSDYEQYF,TGTGCCAGCAGCAAAACCGAGGCCAGTAGCGACTACGAGCAGTACTTC
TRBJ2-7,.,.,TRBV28,CASSLLDPYEQYF,TGTGCCAGCAGTTTATTGGACCCCTACGAGCAGTACTTC
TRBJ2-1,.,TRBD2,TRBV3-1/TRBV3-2,CASTGGSREQFF,TGTGCCAGCACGGGCGGGAGCAGGGAGCAGTTCTTC
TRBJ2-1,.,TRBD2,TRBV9,CASGGLAGNNEQFF,TGTGCCAGCGGAGGACTAGCGGGCAACAATGAGCAGTTCTTC
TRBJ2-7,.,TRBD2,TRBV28,CASSSPAGVVDEQYF,TGTGCCAGCAGTTCCCCAGCGGGAGTGGTCGACGAGCAGTACTTC
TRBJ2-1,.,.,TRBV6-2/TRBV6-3,CASSYSVSLVQFF,TGTGCCAGCAGTTATTCGGTTTCCTTAGTGCAGTTCTTC
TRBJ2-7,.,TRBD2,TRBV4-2,CASSQAGTSATYEQYF,TGTGCCAGCAGCCAAGCCGGGACTAGCGCTACCTACGAGCAGTACTTC
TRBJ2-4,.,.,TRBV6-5,CASSFPAGVEKNIQYF,TGTGCCAGCAGTTTTCCCGCAGGGGTGGAAAAAAACATTCAGTACTTC
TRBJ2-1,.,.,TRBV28,CASKPNRGRGNEQFF,TGTGCCAGCAAACCAAACCGAGGGCGGGGCAATGAGCAGTTCTTC
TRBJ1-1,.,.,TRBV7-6,CASSNRGGAFF,TGTGCCAGCAGCAATAGAGGGGGAGCTTTCTTT
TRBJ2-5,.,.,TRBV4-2,CASSASLETQYF,TGTGCCAGCAGTGCTAGTCTCGAGACCCAGTACTTC
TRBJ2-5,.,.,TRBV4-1,CASRGGTETQYF,TGCGCCAGCAGAGGGGGGACAGAGACCCAGTACTTC
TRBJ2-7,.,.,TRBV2,CASSRWRDQTVVTYEQYF,TGTGCCAGCAGTCGATGGCGGGACCAAACCGTCGTAACCTACGAGCAGTACTTC
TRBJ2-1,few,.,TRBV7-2,CASSNSAGNNEQFF,TGTGCCAGCAGTAATTCCGCGGGGAACAATGAGCAGTTCTTC
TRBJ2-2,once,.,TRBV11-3,CASSNLGELFF,TGTGCCAGCAGCAACCTGGGGGAGCTGTTTTTT
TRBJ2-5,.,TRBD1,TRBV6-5,CASSLGGGGETQYF,TGTGCCAGCAGCTTAGGGGGCGGAGGAGAGACCCAGTACTTC
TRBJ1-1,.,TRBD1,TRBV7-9,CASSTGQGNTEAFF,TGTGCCAGCAGTACAGGACAGGGGAACACTGAAGCTTTCTTT
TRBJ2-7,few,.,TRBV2,CASGGPFSYEQYF,TGTGCCAGCGGGGGGCCATTTTCCTACGAGCAGTACTTC
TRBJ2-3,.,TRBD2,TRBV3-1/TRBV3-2,CASSLIAGGVTDTQYF,TGTGCCAGCAGCCTTATAGCGGGGGGAGTCACAGATACGCAGTATTTT
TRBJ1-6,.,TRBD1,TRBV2,CASSGGPTGAADSPLHF,TGTGCCAGCAGTGGGGGACCGACAGGGGCGGCGGATTCACCCCTCCACTTT
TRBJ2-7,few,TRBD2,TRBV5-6,CASSFGLAGAYEQYF,TGTGCCAGCAGCTTCGGACTAGCGGGAGCCTACGAGCAGTACTTC
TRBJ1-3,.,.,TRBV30,CAQAGPGGNTIYF,TGTGCCCAGGCGGGCCCCGGGGGAAACACCATATATTTT
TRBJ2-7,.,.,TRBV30,CAWSLGGSSYEQYF,TGTGCCTGGAGTCTTGGCGGAAGCTCCTACGAGCAGTACTTC
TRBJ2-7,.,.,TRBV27,CASSLKGYPSYEQYF,TGTGCCAGCAGTTTAAAGGGTTACCCTTCCTACGAGCAGTACTTC
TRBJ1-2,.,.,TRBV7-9,CASKIPDLGYTF,TGTGCCAGCAAGATTCCGGATCTCGGCTACACCTTC
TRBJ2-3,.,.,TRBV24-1,CATSEAGTPLTDTQYF,TGTGCCACCAGTGAAGCCGGGACACCCCTCACAGATACGCAGTATTTT
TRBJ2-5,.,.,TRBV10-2,CASRGVVGTQYF,TGCGCCAGCAGGGGGGTAGTCGGGACCCAGTACTTC
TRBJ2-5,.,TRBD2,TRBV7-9,CASSSGTSGRYGETQYF,TGTGCCAGCAGCTCCGGGACTAGCGGGAGATATGGAGAGACCCAGTACTTC
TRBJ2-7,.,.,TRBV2,CASTRTQSSEQYF,TGTGCCAGCACTAGGACACAATCTTCCGAGCAGTACTTC
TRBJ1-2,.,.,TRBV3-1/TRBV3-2,CASRRVGGGYTF,TGTGCCAGCAGAAGGGTTGGAGGTGGCTACACCTTC
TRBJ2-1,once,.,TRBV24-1,CATSDSRRTNEQFF,TGTGCCACCAGTGATTCCCGACGGACCAATGAGCAGTTCTTC
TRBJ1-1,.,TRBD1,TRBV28,CASSSGQRNTEAFF,TGTGCCAGCAGCTCGGGACAGCGGAACACTGAAGCTTTCTTT
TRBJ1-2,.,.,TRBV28,CASRFTGLSGYTF,TGTGCCAGCAGATTCACAGGACTCTCGGGCTACACCTTC
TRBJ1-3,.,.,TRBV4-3,CASSQGGASSRGGNTIYF,TGCGCCAGCAGCCAGGGGGGAGCCAGTTCCCGAGGTGGAAACACCATATATTTT
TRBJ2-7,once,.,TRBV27,CASRHRQGFEQYF,TGTGCCAGCAGACACCGGCAGGGCTTTGAGCAGTACTTC
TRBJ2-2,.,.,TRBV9,CASTPGNGELFF,TGTGCCAGCACCCCAGGGAACGGGGAGCTGTTTTTT
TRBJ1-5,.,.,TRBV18,CASSPQGAGPQHF,TGTGCCAGCTCACCACAGGGTGCGGGGCCCCAGCATTTT
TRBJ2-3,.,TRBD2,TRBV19,CASARLAGGTDTQYF,TGTGCCAGTGCCCGACTAGCGGGAGGCACAGATACGCAGTATTTT
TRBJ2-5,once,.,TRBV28,CASSSRGAARETQYF,TGTGCCAGCAGTTCCCGTGGAGCAGCCAGGGAGACCCAGTACTTC
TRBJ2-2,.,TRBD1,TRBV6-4,CASRANTGGTGELFF,TGTGCCAGCAGAGCAAATACAGGGGGCACCGGGGAGCTGTTTTTT